Listed here are 8 T cell receptor beta chains from one sample, sequenced in a study of T cells in localized non-small cell lung cancer. Generated by immunoSEQ multiplex PCR, the TCRdb table keeps only in-frame clones and is missing some. This sample has approximately 10,000 clones; roughly 82% occur once, and the top ten carry 20%. Material: peripheral blood mononuclear cells, obtained before any cancer treatment. All receptors come from a female donor of 60 years or more with stage II lung adenocarcinoma.

This chain links TRBV30 with TRBJ1-3, with D unresolved. Trimming took off 5 bases at V and 0 bases at J, with 11 bases between the two ends. The CDR3 consists of 14 residues. Germline V gene sequence: CDR1 GTSNPN, CDR2 SVGIG (reference sequence). The CDR3 loop reads CAWAVLHSGNTIYF. DNA of the CDR3: TGTGCCTGGGCGGTTCTCCACTCTGGAAACACCATATATTTT.

The chain couples TRBV9 to TRBJ2-3; perhaps TRBD1 as D (5 bases). Germline assignment: CDR1 SGDLS and CDR2 YYNGEE. V was shortened by 4 bases and J by 3 bases, with 18 bases between the two germline ends. CDR3 length equals 16 residues. DNA for the CDR3: TGTGCCAGCAGCCCCACCTTCGGGCAGGGTACAGATACGCAGTATTTT. This gives the protein CASSPTFGQGTDTQYF.

This chain joins TRBV2 and TRBJ2-6; D is uncertain. Germline V lookup: CDR1 SNHLY, CDR2 FYNNEI. The CDR3 consists of 14 residues. V shed 4 bases and J shed 4 bases, with 8 bases lying between them. The CDR3 DNA reads as TGTGCCAGCAGTGGAGTAAACGGGGCCAACGTCCTGACTTTC. Encoded protein: CASSGVNGANVLTF.

This chain uses TRBV30 with TRBJ1-3; TRBD1 might be the D (6 bases). Germline assignment: CDR1 GTSNPN and CDR2 SVGIG (reference sequence). V was clipped by 1 base and J by 2 bases, with 6 bases between them. The CDR3 has 13 amino acids. In DNA, the CDR3 is TGTGCCTGGAGTGGGACAGCTGGAAACACCATATATTTT. It codes for CAWSGTAGNTIYF.

This clone was counted between two and nine times. The rearrangement uses TRBV9 and TRBJ1-6; TRBD1 aligns across 7 bases. V was pared by 4 bases and J by 7 bases, with 8 bases of the junction left unmatched. This CDR3 is 15 amino acids long. CDR1 is SGDLS and CDR2 is YYNGEE in the germline V gene. CDR3 amino acids: CASSSRGTENSPLHF. CDR3 nucleotides: TGTGCCAGCAGCTCTAGGGGGACAGAAAATTCACCCCTCCACTTT.

The rearrangement links TRBV5-1 to TRBJ1-3; no reliable D call. V lost 4 bases and J 7 bases, leaving 12 bases between the germline ends. The germline V gene encodes CDR1 SGHRS and CDR2 YFSETQ. The CDR3 loop spans 13 amino acids. The CDR3 sequence: CASSPGPGNTIYF. CDR3 in DNA: TGCGCCAGCAGCCCCGGACCGGGTAACACCATATATTTT.

This chain links TRBV30 with TRBJ1-6; 9 bases are a match to TRBD1. Germline V gene sequence: CDR1 GTSNPN, CDR2 SVGIG (reference sequence). This CDR3 is built from 13 residues. V lost 4 bases and J lost 7; bases outside the gene matches: 2. CDR3 sequence (DNA): TGTGCCTGGATCGGACAGGGGAATTCACCCCTCCACTTT. Its translation is CAWIGQGNSPLHF.

This chain uses TRBV7-9 with TRBJ2-7; perhaps TRBD1 as D (5 bases). The length of the CDR3 is 14 residues. Germline V gene sequence: CDR1 SEHNR, CDR2 FQNEAQ (reference sequence). V lost 4 bases and J 2 bases, leaving 12 bases between the germline ends. CDR3 coding DNA: TGTGCCAGCAGCTGGGGCCAGGCAACCTACGAGCAGTACTTC. Protein: CASSWGQATYEQYF.